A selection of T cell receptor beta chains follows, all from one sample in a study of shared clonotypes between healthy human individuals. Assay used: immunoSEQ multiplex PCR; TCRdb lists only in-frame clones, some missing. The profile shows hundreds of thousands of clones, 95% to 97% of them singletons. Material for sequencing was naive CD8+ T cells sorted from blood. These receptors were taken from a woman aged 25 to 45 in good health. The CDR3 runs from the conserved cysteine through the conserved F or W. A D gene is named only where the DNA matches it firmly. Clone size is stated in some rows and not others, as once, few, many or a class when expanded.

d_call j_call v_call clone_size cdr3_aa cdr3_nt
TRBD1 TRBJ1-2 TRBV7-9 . CASSLSTGAGYGYTF TGTGCCAGCAGCTTATCGACAGGGGCTGGCTATGGCTACACCTTC
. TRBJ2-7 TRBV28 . CASTQGEHSYEQYF TGTGCCAGCACCCAAGGCGAGCACTCCTACGAGCAGTACTTC
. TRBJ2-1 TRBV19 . CASSIFSGAHNEQFF TGTGCCAGTAGTATTTTCAGCGGCGCCCACAATGAGCAGTTCTTC
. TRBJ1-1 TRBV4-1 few CASSQFQGNTEAFF TGCGCCAGCAGCCAATTTCAGGGGAACACTGAAGCTTTCTTT
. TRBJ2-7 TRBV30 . CAWSVDPFGAPYEQYF TGTGCCTGGAGTGTCGATCCGTTCGGGGCCCCCTACGAGCAGTACTTC
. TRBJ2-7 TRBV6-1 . CASLGETYEQYF TGTGCCAGTTTGGGAGAAACCTACGAGCAGTACTTC
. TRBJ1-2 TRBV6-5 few CASSGSGGYTF TGTGCCAGCAGCGGCTCGGGGGGCTACACCTTC
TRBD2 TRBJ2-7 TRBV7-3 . CASSGPGLAVSHEQYF TGTGCCAGCAGCGGCCCTGGACTAGCGGTTTCGCACGAGCAGTACTTC
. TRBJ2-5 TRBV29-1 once CSVWGRGETQYF TGCAGCGTTTGGGGCAGGGGTGAGACCCAGTACTTC
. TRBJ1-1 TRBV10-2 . CASNDVLETFF TGCGCCAGCAACGACGTGCTCGAGACTTTCTTT
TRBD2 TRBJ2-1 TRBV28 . CASSPRTSGSHEQFF TGTGCCAGCAGTCCTAGGACTAGCGGGAGTCACGAGCAGTTCTTC
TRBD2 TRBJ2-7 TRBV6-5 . CASSLAGSSSYEQYF TGTGCCAGCAGTTTAGCGGGATCGAGCTCCTACGAGCAGTACTTC
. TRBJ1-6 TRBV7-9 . CASSLGVGGSYNSPLHF TGTGCCAGCAGCTTAGGGGTAGGAGGCTCCTATAATTCACCCCTCCACTTT
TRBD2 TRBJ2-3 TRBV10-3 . CAISEFKGLAGVEDTQYF TGTGCCATCAGTGAGTTCAAGGGACTAGCGGGAGTCGAGGATACGCAGTATTTT
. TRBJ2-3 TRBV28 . CASSLLPGSPLTDTQYF TGTGCCAGCAGTTTATTGCCGGGGTCCCCCCTCACAGATACGCAGTATTTT